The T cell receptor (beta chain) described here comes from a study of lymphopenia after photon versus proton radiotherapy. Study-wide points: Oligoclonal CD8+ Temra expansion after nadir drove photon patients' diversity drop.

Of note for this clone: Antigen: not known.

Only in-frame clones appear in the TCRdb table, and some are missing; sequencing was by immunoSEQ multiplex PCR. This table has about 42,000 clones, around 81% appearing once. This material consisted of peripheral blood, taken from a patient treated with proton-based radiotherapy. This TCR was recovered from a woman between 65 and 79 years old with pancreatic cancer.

The CDR3 is CASSLRNSGANVLTF. Written as DNA, the CDR3 is TGTGCCAGCAGTCTGCGGAACTCTGGGGCCAACGTCCTGACTTTC. The genes are TRBV27 and TRBJ2-6; the D is unclear. V was cut by 5 bases and J by 0 bases, with 8 bases left in between. The length of the CDR3 is 15 residues. CDR1 and CDR2 from the germline V gene are MNHEY and SMNVEV (reference sequence).